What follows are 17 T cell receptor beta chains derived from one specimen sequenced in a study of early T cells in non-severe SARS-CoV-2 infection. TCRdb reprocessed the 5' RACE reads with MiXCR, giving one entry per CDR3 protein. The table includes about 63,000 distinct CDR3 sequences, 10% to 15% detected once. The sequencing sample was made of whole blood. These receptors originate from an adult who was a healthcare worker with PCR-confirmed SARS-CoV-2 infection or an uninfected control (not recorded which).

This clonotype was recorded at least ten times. CDR3 amino acids: CASSLALGQVQNIQYF. CDR3 bases: TGTGCCAGCAGCTTGGCCCTCGGACAGGTTCAAAACATTCAGTACTTC. This chain uses TRBV5-5 with TRBJ2-4; TRBD1 matches at 7 bases. Germline CDR1 SGHKS, CDR2 YYEKEE (reference sequence). This CDR3 has 16 amino acids. The V gene end was trimmed by 0 bases and the J gene end by 5 bases; junction bases not matched to a gene: 8. The complete variable domain, with remaining parts taken from reference TRBV5-5 and TRBJ2-4, reads DAGVTQSPTHLIKTRGQQVTLRCSPISGHKSVSWYQQVLGQGPQFIFQYYEKEERGRGNFPDRFSARQFPNYSSELNVNALLLGDSALYLCASSLALGQVQNIQYFGAGTRLSVL.

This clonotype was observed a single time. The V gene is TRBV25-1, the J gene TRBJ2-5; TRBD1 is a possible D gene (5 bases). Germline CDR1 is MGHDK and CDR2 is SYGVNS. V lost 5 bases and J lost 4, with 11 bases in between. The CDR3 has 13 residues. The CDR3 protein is CASSTGALETQYF. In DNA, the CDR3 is TGTGCCAGCAGTACTGGGGCCCTAGAGACCCAGTACTTC.

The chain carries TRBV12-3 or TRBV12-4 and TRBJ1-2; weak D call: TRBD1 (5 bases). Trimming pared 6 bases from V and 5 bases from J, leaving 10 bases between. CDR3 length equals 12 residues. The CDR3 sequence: CASSLDIYGYTF. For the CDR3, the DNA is TGTGCCAGCAGCCTGGACATTTATGGCTACACCTTC.

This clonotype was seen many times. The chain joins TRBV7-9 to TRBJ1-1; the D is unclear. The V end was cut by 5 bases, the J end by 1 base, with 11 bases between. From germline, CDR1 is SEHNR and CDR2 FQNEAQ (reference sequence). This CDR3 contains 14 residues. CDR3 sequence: CASSRPSPNTEAFF. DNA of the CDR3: TGTGCCAGCAGCCGCCCCTCACCGAACACTGAAGCTTTCTTT. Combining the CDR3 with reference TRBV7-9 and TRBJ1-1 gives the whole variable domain DTGVSQNPRHKITKRGQNVTFRCDPISEHNRLYWYRQTLGQGPEFLTYFQNEAQLEKSRLLSDRFSAERPKGSFSTLEIQRTEQGDSAMYLCASSRPSPNTEAFFGQGTRLTVV.

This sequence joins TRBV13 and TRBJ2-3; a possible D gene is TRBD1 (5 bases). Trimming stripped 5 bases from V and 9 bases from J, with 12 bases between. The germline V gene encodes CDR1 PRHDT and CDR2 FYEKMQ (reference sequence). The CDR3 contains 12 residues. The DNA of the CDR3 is TGTGCCAGCAGCCCCTTGAAGGGGACGCAGTATTTT. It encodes CASSPLKGTQYF.

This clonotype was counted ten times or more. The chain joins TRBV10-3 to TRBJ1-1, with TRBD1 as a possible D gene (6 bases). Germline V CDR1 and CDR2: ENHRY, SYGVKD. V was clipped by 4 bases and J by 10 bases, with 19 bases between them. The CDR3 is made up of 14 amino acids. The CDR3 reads CAISAGAGEWGAFF. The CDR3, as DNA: TGTGCCATCAGTGCCGGGGCAGGGGAATGGGGAGCTTTCTTT.

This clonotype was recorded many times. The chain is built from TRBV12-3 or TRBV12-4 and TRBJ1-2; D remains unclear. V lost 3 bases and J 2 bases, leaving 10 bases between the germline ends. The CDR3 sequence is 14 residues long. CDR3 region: CASSLRGFNYGYTF. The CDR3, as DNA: TGTGCCAGCAGTTTGAGAGGGTTCAACTATGGCTACACCTTC.

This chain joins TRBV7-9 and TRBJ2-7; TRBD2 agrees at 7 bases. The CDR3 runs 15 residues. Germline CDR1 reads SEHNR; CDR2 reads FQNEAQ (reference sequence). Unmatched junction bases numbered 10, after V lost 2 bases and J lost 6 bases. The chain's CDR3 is CASSLHPTREGEQYF. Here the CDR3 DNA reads TGTGCCAGCAGCTTACATCCCACAAGGGAGGGCGAGCAGTACTTC.

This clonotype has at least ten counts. The CDR3 nucleotides are TGCGCCAGCAGCCATATAGACAGATTGAACACTGAAGCTTTCTTT. It codes for CASSHIDRLNTEAFF. The chain couples TRBV4-1 to TRBJ1-1; D perhaps matches TRBD1 (5 bases). The germline gives CDR1 MGHRA, CDR2 YSYEKL. The V and J ends lost 3 bases and 0 bases respectively, with 11 bases between them. This CDR3 comprises 15 residues.

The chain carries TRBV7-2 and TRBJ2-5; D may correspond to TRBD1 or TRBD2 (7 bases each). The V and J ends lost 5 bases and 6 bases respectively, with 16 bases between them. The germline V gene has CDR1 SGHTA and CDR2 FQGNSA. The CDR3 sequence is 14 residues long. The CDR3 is CASSPQGGSKTQYF. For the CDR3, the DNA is TGTGCCAGCAGCCCCCAGGGGGGGAGCAAGACCCAGTACTTC.

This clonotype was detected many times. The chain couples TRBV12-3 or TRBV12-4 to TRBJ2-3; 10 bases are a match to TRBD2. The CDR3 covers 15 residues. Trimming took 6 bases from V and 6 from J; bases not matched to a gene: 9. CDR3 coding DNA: TGTGCCAGCAGAGCCCGGAGTAGCGGGGGGGATACGCAGTATTTT. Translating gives CASRARSSGGDTQYF.

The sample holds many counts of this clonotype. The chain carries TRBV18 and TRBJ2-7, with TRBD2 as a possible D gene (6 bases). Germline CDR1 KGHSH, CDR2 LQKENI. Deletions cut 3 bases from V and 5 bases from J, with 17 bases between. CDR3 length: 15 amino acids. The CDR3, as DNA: TGTGCCAGCTCACCTGGTTTGGGGGGAATGGACGAGCAGTACTTC. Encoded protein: CASSPGLGGMDEQYF.

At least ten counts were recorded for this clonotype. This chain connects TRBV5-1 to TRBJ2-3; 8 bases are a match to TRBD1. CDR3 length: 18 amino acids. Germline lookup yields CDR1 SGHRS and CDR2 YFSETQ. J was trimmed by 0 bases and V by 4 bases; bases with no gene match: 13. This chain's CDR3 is CASSMGTGSYTSTDTQYF. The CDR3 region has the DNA TGCGCCAGCAGCATGGGGACAGGCAGTTATACTAGCACAGATACGCAGTATTTT.

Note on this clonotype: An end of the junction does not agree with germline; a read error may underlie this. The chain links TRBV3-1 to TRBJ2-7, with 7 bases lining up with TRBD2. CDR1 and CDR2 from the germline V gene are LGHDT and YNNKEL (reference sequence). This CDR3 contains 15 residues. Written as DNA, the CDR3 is TGTGTCAGCAGCCAATTCGGGGGGATTACCTACGAGCAGTACTTC. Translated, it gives CVSSQFGGITYEQYF.

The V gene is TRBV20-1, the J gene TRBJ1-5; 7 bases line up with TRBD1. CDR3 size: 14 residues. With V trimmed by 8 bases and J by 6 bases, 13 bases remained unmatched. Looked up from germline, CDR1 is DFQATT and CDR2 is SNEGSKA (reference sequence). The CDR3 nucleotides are TGCAGTTCACAAACACAGGGGCAGAGTCAGCCCCAGCATTTT. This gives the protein CSSQTQGQSQPQHF.

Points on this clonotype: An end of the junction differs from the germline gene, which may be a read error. The CDR3 DNA reads as TGTGCCAGCAGCTTGAGCGGGGGAGCCCCGGACTTC. Its translation is CASSLSGGAPDF. This chain joins TRBV7-2 and TRBJ2-5, with 8 positions matching TRBD2. This CDR3 is 12 amino acids long. Germline V gives CDR1 SGHTA, CDR2 FQGNSA.

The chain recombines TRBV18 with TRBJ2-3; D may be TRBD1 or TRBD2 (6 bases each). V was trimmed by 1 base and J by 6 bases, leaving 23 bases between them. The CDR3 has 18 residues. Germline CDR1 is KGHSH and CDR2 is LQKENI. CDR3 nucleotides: TGTGCCAGCTCACCACTCCCTACTCAAGGGGGGATTATGGATACGCAGTATTTT. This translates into CASSPLPTQGGIMDTQYF.